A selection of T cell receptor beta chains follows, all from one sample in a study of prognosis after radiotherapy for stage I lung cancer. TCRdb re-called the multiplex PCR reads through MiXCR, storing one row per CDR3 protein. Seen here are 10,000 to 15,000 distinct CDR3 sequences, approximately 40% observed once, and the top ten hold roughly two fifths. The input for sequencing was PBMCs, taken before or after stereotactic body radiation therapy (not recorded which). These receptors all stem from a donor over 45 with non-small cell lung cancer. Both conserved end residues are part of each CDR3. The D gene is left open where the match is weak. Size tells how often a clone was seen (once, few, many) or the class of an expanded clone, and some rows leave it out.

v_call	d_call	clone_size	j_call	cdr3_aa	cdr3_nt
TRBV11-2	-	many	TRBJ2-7	CASSPLPGAPSYEQYF	TGTGCCAGCAGCCCCCTTCCGGGAGCCCCCTCCTACGAGCAGTACTTC
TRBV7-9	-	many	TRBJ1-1	CASNRAVNTEAFF	TGTGCCAGTAACCGGGCGGTGAACACTGAAGCTTTCTTT
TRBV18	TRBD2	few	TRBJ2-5	CASSPTSGQETQYF	TGTGCCAGCTCCCCGACTAGCGGGCAAGAGACCCAGTACTTC
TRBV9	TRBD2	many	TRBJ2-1	CASSVGAGGPSEQFF	TGTGCCAGCAGCGTAGGAGCGGGAGGGCCGAGTGAGCAGTTCTTC
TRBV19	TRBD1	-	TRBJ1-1	CASSIRTGNTEAFF	TGTGCAAGTAGTATTCGGACAGGGAACACTGAAGCTTTCTTT
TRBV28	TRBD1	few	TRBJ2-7	CASSLWDRTPYEQYF	TGTGCCAGCAGTTTATGGGACAGGACCCCCTACGAGCAGTACTTC
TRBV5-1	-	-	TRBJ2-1	CASSLNADYNEQFF	TGCGCCAGCAGCTTGAATGCGGACTACAATGAGCAGTTCTTC
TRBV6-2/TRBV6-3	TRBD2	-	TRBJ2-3	CASSSAIFSGGAPDTQYF	TGTGCCAGCAGTTCAGCCATCTTTAGCGGGGGGGCACCCGATACGCAGTATTTT
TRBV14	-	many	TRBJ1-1	CASSQFVAGTEAFF	TGTGCCAGCAGCCAATTCGTGGCCGGGACTGAAGCTTTCTTT
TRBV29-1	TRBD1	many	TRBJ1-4	CSVRIGTGGEKLFF	TGCAGCGTCCGGATCGGGACAGGGGGAGAAAAACTGTTTTTT
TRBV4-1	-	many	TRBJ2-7	CASSQAWDYEQYF	TGCGCCAGCAGCCAGGCTTGGGACTACGAGCAGTACTTC
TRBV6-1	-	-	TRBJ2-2	CASSESSFNTGELFF	TGTGCCAGCAGTGAATCCAGTTTTAACACCGGGGAGCTGTTTTTT
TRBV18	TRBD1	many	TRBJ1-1	CASSPPGGDEAFF	TGTGCCAGCTCACCCCCAGGGGGGGATGAAGCTTTCTTT
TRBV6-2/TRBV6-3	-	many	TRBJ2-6	CASSYSHLRSGANVLTF	TGTGCCAGCAGTTACTCACATTTACGCTCTGGGGCCAACGTCCTGACTTTC
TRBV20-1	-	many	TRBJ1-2	CSAGPTYGYTF	TGCAGTGCAGGGCCTACCTATGGCTACACCTTC
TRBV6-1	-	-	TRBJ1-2	CASSEGLVTVYDYTF	TGTGCCAGCAGTGAAGGTCTGGTAACGGTCTATGACTACACCTTC
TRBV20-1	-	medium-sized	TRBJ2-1	CSARDRLANNEQFF	TGCAGTGCTAGAGATCGGCTAGCGAACAATGAGCAGTTCTTC
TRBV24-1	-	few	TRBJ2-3	CATRTSGIDTQYF	TGTGCCACCAGGACCTCTGGGATAGATACGCAGTATTTT
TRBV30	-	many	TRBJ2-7	CAWSEYSSYEQYF	TGTGCCTGGAGTGAGTACTCCTCCTACGAGCAGTACTTC
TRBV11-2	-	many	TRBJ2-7	CASSLGPTETYEQYF	TGTGCCAGCAGCTTAGGTCCGACAGAAACCTACGAGCAGTACTTC
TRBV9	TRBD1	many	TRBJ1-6	CASSVESRGTADSPLHF	TGTGCCAGCAGCGTAGAGTCGAGGGGGACAGCTGATTCACCCCTCCACTTT
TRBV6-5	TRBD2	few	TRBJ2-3	CAGRTTASGDTDTQYF	TGTGCCGGCAGAACTACGGCTAGCGGGGACACAGATACGCAGTATTTT
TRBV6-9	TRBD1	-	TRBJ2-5	CARSCTRTGQETQYF	TGTGCCAGAAGTTGCACCCGGACAGGCCAAGAGACCCAGTACTTC
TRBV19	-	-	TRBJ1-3	CASTLGSGNTIYF	TGTGCCAGTACCTTGGGCTCTGGAAACACCATATATTTT
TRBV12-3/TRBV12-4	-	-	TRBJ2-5	CASSLRAWETQYF	TGTGCCAGCAGTTTGAGGGCCTGGGAGACCCAGTACTTC
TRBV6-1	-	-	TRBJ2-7	CASSRDHSYEQYF	TGTGCCAGCAGTAGGGACCACTCCTACGAGCAGTACTTC
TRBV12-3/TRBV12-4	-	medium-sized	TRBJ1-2	CASSLDSYGYTF	TGTGCCAGCAGTTTAGATAGCTATGGCTACACCTTC
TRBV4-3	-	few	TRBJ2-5	CASSQGGAEETQYF	TGCGCCAGCAGCCAAGGGGGAGCAGAAGAGACCCAGTACTTC
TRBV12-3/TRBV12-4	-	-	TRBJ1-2	CASSCDVFYGYTF	TGTGCCAGCAGTTGTGACGTTTTCTATGGCTACACCTTC
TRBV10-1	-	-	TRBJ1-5	CASSDWSQPQHF	TGCGCCAGCAGTGACTGGAGTCAGCCCCAGCATTTT
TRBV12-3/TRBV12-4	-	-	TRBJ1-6	CASSLEGRNSPLHF	TGTGCCAGCAGTTTAGAGGGGCGGAATTCACCCCTCCACTTT
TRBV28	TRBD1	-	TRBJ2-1	CASSTGTAPEQFF	TGTGCCAGCAGCACCGGGACAGCCCCTGAGCAGTTCTTC
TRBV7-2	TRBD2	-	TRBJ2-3	CASSLALGSGRASTQYF	TGTGCCAGCAGCTTAGCGCTAGGTAGCGGGAGGGCCTCCACGCAGTATTTT
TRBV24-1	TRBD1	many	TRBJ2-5	CATSDPGTGGQETQYF	TGTGCCACCAGTGACCCGGGGACAGGGGGACAAGAGACCCAGTACTTC
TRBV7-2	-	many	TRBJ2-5	CASSWGTHQETQYF	TGTGCCAGCAGTTGGGGCACGCACCAAGAGACCCAGTACTTC
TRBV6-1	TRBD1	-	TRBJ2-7	CASSGGTGGYYEQYF	TGTGCCAGCAGCGGCGGGACAGGGGGTTACTACGAGCAGTACTTC
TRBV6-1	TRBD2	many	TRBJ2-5	CASSGGYQETQYF	TGTGCCAGCAGCGGGGGGTACCAAGAGACCCAGTACTTC
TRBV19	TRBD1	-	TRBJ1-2	CASSPRDSYGYTF	TGTGCCAGTAGTCCCCGGGACAGCTATGGCTACACCTTC
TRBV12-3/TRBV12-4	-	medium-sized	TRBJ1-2	CASSPDVSGGWLGYTF	TGTGCCAGCAGTCCCGACGTGAGTGGGGGTTGGCTAGGCTACACCTTC
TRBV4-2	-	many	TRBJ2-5	CASSQDLRGGQETQYF	TGTGCCAGCAGCCAAGATCTGAGGGGAGGCCAAGAGACCCAGTACTTC
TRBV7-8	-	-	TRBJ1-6	CASSRTGNSPPHF	TGTGCCAGCAGCCGTACGGGTAATTCACCCCCCCACTTT
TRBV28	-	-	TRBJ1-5	CASSVLLSRFGYSNQPQHF	TGTGCCAGCAGTGTATTGCTGAGCCGTTTTGGTTATAGCAATCAGCCCCAGCATTTT
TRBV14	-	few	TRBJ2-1	CASIHPLGSEQFF	TGTGCCAGCATCCACCCCCTCGGGAGCGAGCAGTTCTTC
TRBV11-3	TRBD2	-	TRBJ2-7	CASSLGGLVSYEQYF	TGTGCCAGCAGCTTAGGTGGACTAGTTAGCTACGAGCAGTACTTC
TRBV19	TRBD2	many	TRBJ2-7	CASSPSGRGSSYEQYF	TGTGCCAGTAGTCCTAGCGGGAGGGGAAGCTCCTACGAGCAGTACTTC
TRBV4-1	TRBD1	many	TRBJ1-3	CASSQRTGQYGNTIYF	TGCGCCAGCAGCCAACGGACAGGGCAATACGGAAACACCATATATTTT
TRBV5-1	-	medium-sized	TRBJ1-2	CASSPRGSRQRLEYGYTF	TGCGCCAGCAGCCCCCGTGGGAGCCGACAGCGATTGGAGTATGGCTACACCTTC
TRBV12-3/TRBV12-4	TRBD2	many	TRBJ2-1	CASSRFPNGRAYNEQFF	TGTGCCAGCAGTCGCTTTCCGAATGGGAGGGCGTACAATGAGCAGTTCTTC
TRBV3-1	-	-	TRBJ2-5	CASSQSYRETQYF	TGTGCCAGCAGCCAATCTTACAGAGAGACCCAGTACTTC